Included here is one T cell receptor (beta chain) sequence, with context. The sample holds one count of this clone. Its antigen remains unidentified. Base qualities are not at hand, and no much larger clone is one base apart. Whole blood was collected in K2EDTA tubes by collaborating institutions according to the institutions' own protocols. For TCRbeta analysis, collaborators shipped samples as frozen whole blood, isolated PBMCs, or DNA extracted from either of those sample types. This entry comes from a study of blood T cell repertoires in COVID-19 (dated by TCRdb to the early 2020s). For context, the study as a whole: Samples covering the acute and convalescent phases of COVID-19 were provided by collaborators in the United States, Italy and Spain. The prospective study material was composed of cDNA or gDNA derived from T cells, B-cell-depleted T cells, or PBMCs. Deeply sampled blood TCRbeta repertoires from subjects exposed to, actively infected with, or recovered from COVID-19 were included in the dataset. The repertoires were made available in a free public database intended to serve as a resource for research on the immune response to SARS-CoV-2. The samples were drawn from two sources: the first 160 participants of the ongoing ImmuneRACE study, and 1,254 subjects contributed by 6 global collaborators. A de-identified subject ID, COVID-19 status, age in years and sex were almost always included in the sample metadata. Where HLA class I and class II types were available, the types were taken from metadata supplied by the sample provider, not from assay-based typing. Overall study results and their limits: The amount of clinical and demographic metadata varied by source and participant and was provided uncurated.

TCRbeta CDR3 regions were amplified from genomic DNA by means of the immunoSEQ Assay, a bias-controlled multiplex PCR. The study's processing was this. Nucleated cell counts per sample were estimated from amplification of reference gene primers within the assay. To quantify the absolute abundance of each unique TCRbeta CDR3 rearrangement, sequence reads were collapsed and filtered. For each sample, productive Simpson clonality was calculated as the square root of Simpson's diversity index over productive rearrangements. Drawn from immuneACCESS, this table holds only the in-frame rearrangements with V and J called that TCRdb kept. Clones are partly lost; checked studies trace under half to an unresolved V gene and leave the rest unexplained. That table furnishes V, J and clone size, whereas the DNA furnished D and trimming. This sample comprises roughly 92,000 clones, approximately 88% of them detected only once. In total, the top ten clones hold under 35% of the sample.

CDR3 length: 16 amino acids, cysteine to phenylalanine. Just the 48-base CDR3 DNA is kept, in frame starting at base 1. CDR1 and CDR2, looked up from the germline V gene, are SNHLY and FYNNEI. Trimming removed 4 bases from V and 0 bases from J, leaving 12 bases between the germline ends. Rearrangement joined TRBV2 to TRBJ1-4, and perhaps TRBD1 as D gene, on 5 matching bases. The sequence derives from a woman aged 80 or older with active or convalescent COVID-19. The material sequenced was peripheral blood. The sequenced DNA: TGTGCCAGCAGTGTTAGACAGCGAGCAACTAATGAAAAACTGTTTTTT. Translated, it reads CASSVRQRATNEKLFF.